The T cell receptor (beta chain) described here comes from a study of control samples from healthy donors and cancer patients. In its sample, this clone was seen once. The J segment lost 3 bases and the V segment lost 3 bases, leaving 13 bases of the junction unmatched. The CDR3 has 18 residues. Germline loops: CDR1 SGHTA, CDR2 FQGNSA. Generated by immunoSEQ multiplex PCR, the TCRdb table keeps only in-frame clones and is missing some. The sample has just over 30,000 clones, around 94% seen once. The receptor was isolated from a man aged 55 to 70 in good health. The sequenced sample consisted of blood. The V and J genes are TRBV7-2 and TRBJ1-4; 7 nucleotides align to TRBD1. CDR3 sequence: CASSFHRGERSSNEKLFF. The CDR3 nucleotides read TGTGCCAGCAGCTTTCACAGGGGTGAGCGGTCGTCTAATGAAAAACTGTTTTTT.